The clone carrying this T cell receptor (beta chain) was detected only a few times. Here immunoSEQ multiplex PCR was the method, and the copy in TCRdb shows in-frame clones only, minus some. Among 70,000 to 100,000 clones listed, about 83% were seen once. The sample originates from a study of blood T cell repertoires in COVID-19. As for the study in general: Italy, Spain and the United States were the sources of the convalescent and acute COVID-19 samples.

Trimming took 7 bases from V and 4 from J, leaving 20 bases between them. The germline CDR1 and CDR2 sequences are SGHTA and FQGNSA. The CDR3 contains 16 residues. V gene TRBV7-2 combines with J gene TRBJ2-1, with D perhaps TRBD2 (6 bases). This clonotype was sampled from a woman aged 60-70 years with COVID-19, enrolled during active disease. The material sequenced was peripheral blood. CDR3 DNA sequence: TGTGCCAGCACCGGGGCACCCAACGGGGGTTACAATGAGCAGTTCTTC. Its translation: CASTGAPNGGYNEQFF.